The sequence of this TCR beta chain was determined in a study of blood T cells in healthy people across ages. As for the study in general: Capture via template switching afforded approximately one barcoded beta molecule per two T cells. The study's findings and limits: Because donor CMV status was unknown, expanded clonotype changes were possibly confounded. TCR beta diversity per million T cells fell roughly linearly with age.

The amount of total RNA extracted per sample was at least 6 micrograms. The use of a sample-barcoded 5' primer and a J-beta primer mix characterized a second PCR of about 6 to 11 cycles. TCRdb processed the 5' RACE reads anew with MiXCR; each CDR3 protein has one entry. The data contain about 970,000 distinct CDR3 sequences, 51% of them singletons. Only a few counts were recorded for this clonotype. Its specificity is unknown. The CDR3 sequence is 15 residues long. Germline CDR1 ENHRY, CDR2 SYGVKD. V trimming: 2 bases; J trimming: 3 bases; junction bases outside the gene matches: 5. V usage is TRBV10-3 and J usage is TRBJ2-7, with 9 bases matching TRBD2. The source material was blood. The TCR sequence derives from an older woman in good health. The CDR3: CAISERSSGSYEQYF. CDR3 sequence (DNA): TGTGCCATCAGTGAGCGTAGTAGCGGGAGCTACGAGCAGTACTTC.